This T cell receptor (beta chain) originates from a study of cytomegalovirus exposure and HLA in healthy donors. PCR primers comprised 60 Vbeta and 13 Jbeta primers. Sequenced by immunoSEQ multiplex PCR; TCRdb stores in-frame clones only, minus some. In the table there are about 120,000 clones, around two thirds of which are singletons. Sample: PBMCs. The TCR sequence derives from a woman in her thirties or forties in good health and CMV-seropositive.

The CDR3 loop is CASGTGNTEAFF. Written as DNA, the CDR3 is TGTGCCTCTGGGACAGGGAACACTGAAGCTTTCTTT. The chain couples TRBV6-5 to TRBJ1-1, with TRBD1 matching over 8 bases. Germline lookup yields CDR1 MNHEY and CDR2 SVGAGI. The CDR3 length is 12 residues. The junction had 3 bases not matched to a gene; V was cut back by 11 bases and J by 1 base.